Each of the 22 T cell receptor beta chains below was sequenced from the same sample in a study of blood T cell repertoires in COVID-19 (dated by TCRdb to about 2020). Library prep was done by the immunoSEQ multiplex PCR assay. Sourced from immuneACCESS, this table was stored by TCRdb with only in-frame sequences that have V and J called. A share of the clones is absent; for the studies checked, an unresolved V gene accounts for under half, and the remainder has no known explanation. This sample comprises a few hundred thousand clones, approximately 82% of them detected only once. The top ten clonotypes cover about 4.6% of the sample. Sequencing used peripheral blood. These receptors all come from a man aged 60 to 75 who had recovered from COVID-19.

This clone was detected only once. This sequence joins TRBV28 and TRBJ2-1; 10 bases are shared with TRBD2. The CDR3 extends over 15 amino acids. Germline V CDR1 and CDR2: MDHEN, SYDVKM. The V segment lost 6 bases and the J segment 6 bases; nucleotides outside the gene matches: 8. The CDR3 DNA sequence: TGTGCCAGCAGCTTAACGGGACTAGCGTCCAATGAGCAGTTCTTC. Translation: CASSLTGLASNEQFF. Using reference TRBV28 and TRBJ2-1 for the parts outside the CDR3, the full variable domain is DVKVTQSSRYLVKRTGEKVFLECVQDMDHENMFWYRQDPGLGLRLIYFSYDVKMKEKGDIPEGYSVSREKKERFSLILESASTNQTSMYLCASSLTGLASNEQFFGPGTRLTVL.

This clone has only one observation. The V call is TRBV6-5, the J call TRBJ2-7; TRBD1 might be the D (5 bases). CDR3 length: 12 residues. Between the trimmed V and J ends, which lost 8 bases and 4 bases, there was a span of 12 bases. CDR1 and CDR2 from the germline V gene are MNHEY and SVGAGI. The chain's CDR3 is CASGIDRYEQYF. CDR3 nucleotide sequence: TGTGCCAGCGGGATCGACAGATACGAGCAGTACTTC.

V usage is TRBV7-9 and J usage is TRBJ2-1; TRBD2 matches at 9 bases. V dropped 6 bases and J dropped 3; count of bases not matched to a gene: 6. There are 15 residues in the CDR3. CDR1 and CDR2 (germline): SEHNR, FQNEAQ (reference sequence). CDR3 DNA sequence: TGTGCCAGCAGGCCCGCGGGAGGGCTCTACAATGAGCAGTTCTTC. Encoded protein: CASRPAGGLYNEQFF.

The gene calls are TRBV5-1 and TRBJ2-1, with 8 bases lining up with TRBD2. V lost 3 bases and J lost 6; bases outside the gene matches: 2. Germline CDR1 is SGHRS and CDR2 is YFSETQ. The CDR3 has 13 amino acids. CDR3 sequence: CASSSGLGNEQFF. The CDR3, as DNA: TGCGCCAGCAGCTCGGGACTAGGCAATGAGCAGTTCTTC.

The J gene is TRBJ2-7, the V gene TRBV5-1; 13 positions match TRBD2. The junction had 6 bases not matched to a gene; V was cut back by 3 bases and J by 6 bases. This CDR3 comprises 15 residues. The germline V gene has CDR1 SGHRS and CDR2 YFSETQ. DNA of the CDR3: TGCGCCAGCAGCTCGGTTAGGACTAGCGGGGGCGAGCAGTACTTC. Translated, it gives CASSSVRTSGGEQYF.

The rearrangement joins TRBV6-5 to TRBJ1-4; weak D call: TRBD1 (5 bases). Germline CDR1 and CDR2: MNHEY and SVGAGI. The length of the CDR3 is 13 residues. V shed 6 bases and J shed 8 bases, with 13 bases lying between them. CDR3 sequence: CASSRRVGEKLFF. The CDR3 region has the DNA TGTGCCAGCAGCCGCAGGGTTGGGGAAAAACTGTTTTTT.

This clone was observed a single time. CDR3 sequence: CASSLPGLAGGGEQYF. Here the CDR3 DNA reads TGTGCCAGCAGCTTACCGGGACTAGCGGGAGGAGGGGAGCAGTACTTC. The chain carries TRBV7-9 and TRBJ2-7, with TRBD2 identical over 15 bases. The CDR3 totals 16 residues. Germline V gene sequence: CDR1 SEHNR, CDR2 FQNEAQ (reference sequence). Unmatched junction bases numbered 6, after V lost 2 bases and J lost 7 bases.

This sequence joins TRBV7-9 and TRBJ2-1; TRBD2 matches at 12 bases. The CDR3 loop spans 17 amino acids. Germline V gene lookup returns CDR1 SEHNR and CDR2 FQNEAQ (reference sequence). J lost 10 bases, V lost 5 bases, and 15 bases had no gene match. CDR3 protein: CASSPRGLAGGKPEQFF. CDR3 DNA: TGTGCCAGCAGCCCTAGAGGGCTAGCGGGAGGGAAACCGGAGCAGTTCTTC.

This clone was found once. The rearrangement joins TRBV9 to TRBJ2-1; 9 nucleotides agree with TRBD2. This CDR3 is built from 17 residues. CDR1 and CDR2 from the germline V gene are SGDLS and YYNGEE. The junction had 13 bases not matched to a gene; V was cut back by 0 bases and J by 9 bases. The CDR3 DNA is TGTGCCAGCAGCGTAGAGGGGACCGGGACTAGCATGGGTGAGCAGTTCTTC. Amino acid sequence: CASSVEGTGTSMGEQFF.

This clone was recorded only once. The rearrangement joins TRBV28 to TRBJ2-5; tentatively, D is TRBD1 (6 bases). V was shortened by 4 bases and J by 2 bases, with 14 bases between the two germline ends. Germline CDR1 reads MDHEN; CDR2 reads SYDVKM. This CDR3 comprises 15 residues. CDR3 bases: TGTGCCAGCAGTTCAGGGGTTGTGAGTCAAGAGACCCAGTACTTC. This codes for CASSSGVVSQETQYF.

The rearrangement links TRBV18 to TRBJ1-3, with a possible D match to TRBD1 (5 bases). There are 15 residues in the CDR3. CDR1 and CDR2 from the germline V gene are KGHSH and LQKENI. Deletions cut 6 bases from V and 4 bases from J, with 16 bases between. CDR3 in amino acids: CASSPLRGDGNTIYF. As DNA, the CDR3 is TGTGCCAGCTCCCCTCTGCGGGGGGACGGAAACACCATATATTTT.

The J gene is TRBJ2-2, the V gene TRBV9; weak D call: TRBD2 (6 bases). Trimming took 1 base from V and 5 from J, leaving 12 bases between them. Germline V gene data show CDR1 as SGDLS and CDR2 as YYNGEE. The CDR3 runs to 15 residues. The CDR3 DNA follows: TGTGCCAGCAGCGTAACGGGGGTAGGAACCGGGGAGCTGTTTTTT. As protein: CASSVTGVGTGELFF.

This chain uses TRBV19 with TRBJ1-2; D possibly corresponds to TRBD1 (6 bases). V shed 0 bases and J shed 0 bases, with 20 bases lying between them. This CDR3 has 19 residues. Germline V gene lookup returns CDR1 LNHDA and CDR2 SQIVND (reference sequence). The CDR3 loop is CASSIDGVGRGPTNYGYTF. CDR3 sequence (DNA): TGTGCCAGTAGTATAGACGGGGTCGGCAGGGGACCTACTAACTATGGCTACACCTTC.

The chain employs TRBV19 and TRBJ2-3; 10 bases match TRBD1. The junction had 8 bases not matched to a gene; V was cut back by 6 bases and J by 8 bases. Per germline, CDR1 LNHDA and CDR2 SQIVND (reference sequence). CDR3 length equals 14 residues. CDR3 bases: TGTGCCAGTAGGGGACAGGGGAGCGTGGGTACGCAGTATTTT. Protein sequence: CASRGQGSVGTQYF.

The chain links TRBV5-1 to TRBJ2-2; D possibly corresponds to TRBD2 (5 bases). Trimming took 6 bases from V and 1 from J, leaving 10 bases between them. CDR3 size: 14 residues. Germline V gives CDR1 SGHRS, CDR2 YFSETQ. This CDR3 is CASKAAGNTGELFF. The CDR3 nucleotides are TGCGCCAGCAAGGCCGCGGGGAACACCGGGGAGCTGTTTTTT.

The CDR3 nucleotides are TGTGCCAGCTCACCACTGTCGACGGAGGTGAACACCGGGGAGCTGTTTTTT. Its translation: CASSPLSTEVNTGELFF. This chain links TRBV18 with TRBJ2-2; weak D call: TRBD2 (5 bases). Germline V lookup: CDR1 KGHSH, CDR2 LQKENI. Between the trimmed V and J ends, which lost 1 base and 1 base, there was a span of 13 bases. This CDR3 is 17 amino acids long.

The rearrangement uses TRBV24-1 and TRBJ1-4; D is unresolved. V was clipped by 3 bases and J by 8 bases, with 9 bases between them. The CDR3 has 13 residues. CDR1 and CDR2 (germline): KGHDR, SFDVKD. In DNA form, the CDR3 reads TGTGCCACCAGTGATGAGGGTGGGGAAAAACTGTTTTTT. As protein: CATSDEGGEKLFF.

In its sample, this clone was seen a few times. CDR3 residues: CASSLDHQGLSPLHF. The DNA for the CDR3 is TGTGCCAGCAGCTTAGATCATCAGGGTCTATCACCCCTCCACTTT. V usage is TRBV11-2 and J usage is TRBJ1-6; possibly TRBD1 for D (5 bases). Trimming took off 0 bases at V and 10 bases at J, with 13 bases between the two ends. This CDR3 comprises 15 residues. Germline values: CDR1 SGHAT, CDR2 FQNNGV.

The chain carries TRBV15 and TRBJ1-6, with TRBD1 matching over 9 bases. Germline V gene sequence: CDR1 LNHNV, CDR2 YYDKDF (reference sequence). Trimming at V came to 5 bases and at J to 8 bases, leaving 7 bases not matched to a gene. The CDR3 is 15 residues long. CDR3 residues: CATSSTGTGHSPLHF. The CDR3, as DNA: TGTGCCACCAGCTCAACCGGGACAGGGCATTCACCCCTCCACTTT.

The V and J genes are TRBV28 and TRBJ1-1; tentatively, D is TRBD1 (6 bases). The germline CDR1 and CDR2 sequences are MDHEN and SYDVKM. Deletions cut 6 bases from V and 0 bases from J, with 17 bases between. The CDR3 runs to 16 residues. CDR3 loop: CASSRTGTFMNTEAFF. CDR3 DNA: TGTGCCAGCAGCCGTACCGGGACATTTATGAACACTGAAGCTTTCTTT.

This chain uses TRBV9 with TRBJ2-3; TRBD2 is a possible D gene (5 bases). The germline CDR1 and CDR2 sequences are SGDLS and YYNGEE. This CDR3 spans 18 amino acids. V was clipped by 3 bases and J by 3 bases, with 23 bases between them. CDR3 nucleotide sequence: TGTGCCAGCAGCGGCCCCCCCACCGCTTCCCCGGGGACAGATACGCAGTATTTT. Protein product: CASSGPPTASPGTDTQYF.

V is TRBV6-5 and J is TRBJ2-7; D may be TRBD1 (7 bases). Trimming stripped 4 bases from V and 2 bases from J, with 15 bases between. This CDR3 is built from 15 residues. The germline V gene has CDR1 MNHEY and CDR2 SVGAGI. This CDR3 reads CASSSPTGRTYEQYF. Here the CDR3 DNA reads TGTGCCAGCAGTTCGCCGACAGGGAGGACCTACGAGCAGTACTTC.